The 10 T cell receptor beta chains below all came from one sample that was sequenced in a study of shared clonotypes between healthy human individuals. Using immunoSEQ multiplex PCR, the repertoire was profiled, and TCRdb retains in-frame clones only, with some absent. The sample carries fewer than 400,000 clones, around 74% recorded once. Input material: memory CD4+ T cells sorted from blood. The sample's subset: CD45RA-negative fraction. These receptors were collected from a young man in good health.

The V gene is TRBV27, the J gene TRBJ2-1; 10 positions match TRBD2. Trimming took 8 bases from V and 6 from J; bases not matched to a gene: 10. Germline V lookup: CDR1 MNHEY, CDR2 SMNVEV (reference sequence). The CDR3 consists of 15 residues. The DNA for the CDR3 is TGTGCCAGCGGTCGACTAGCGGGTAGGTCCAATGAGCAGTTCTTC. Translating it yields CASGRLAGRSNEQFF.

The rearrangement uses TRBV27 and TRBJ2-2, with D uncertain. The CDR3 has 17 amino acids. V was shortened by 7 bases and J by 2 bases, with 20 bases between the two germline ends. Germline values: CDR1 MNHEY, CDR2 SMNVEV (reference sequence). The CDR3 coding sequence is TGTGCCAGCACTCAAAAGTTAAGCATAATTAACACCGGGGAGCTGTTTTTT. This gives the protein CASTQKLSIINTGELFF.

V gene TRBV5-8 combines with J gene TRBJ2-7, with a possible D match to TRBD1 (6 bases). Per germline, CDR1 SGHTS and CDR2 YDEGEE. The CDR3 covers 14 residues. The V gene lost 2 bases and the J gene lost 5 bases, with 14 bases spanning the gap. CDR3 sequence: CASSFNRATNEQYF. CDR3 in DNA: TGTGCCAGCAGCTTCAACAGGGCGACGAACGAGCAGTACTTC.

This sequence joins TRBV6-5 and TRBJ1-1, with a tentative D call TRBD1 (6 bases). The V gene's germline CDR1 is MNHEY and CDR2 SVGAGI. The V and J ends lost 4 bases and 3 bases respectively, with 12 bases between them. The CDR3 consists of 14 residues. This CDR3 is CASSFEGGYTEAFF. In nucleotides, the CDR3 is TGTGCCAGCAGTTTTGAGGGGGGGTACACTGAAGCTTTCTTT.

Ten or more counts support this clone. Other nucleotide sequences from this sample produce the same CDR3. The chain is built from TRBV6-1 and TRBJ2-5; no clear D. The CDR3 length is 16 residues. The germline CDR1 and CDR2 sequences are MNHNS and SASEGT. The germline V and J ends were trimmed by 0 bases and 1 base, with 12 bases remaining between them. In DNA, the CDR3 is TGTGCCAGCAGTGAAGCTTGGGGTTTGGGCCAAGAGACCCAGTACTTC. Protein: CASSEAWGLGQETQYF.

V usage is TRBV5-1 and J usage is TRBJ2-7; the match to TRBD2 covers 8 bases. The germline gives CDR1 SGHRS, CDR2 YFSETQ. This CDR3 has 14 residues. The trim removed 1 base at V and 4 bases at J, leaving 4 bases unmatched. The DNA for the CDR3 is TGCGCCAGCAGCTTGAGGAGCGGGAGTTACGAGCAGTACTTC. This translates into CASSLRSGSYEQYF.

The chain joins TRBV7-9 to TRBJ1-3, with D unclear. Germline V gives CDR1 SEHNR, CDR2 FQNEAQ (reference sequence). The CDR3 contains 15 residues. Deletions cut 1 base from V and 1 base from J, with 8 bases between. CDR3 in DNA: TGTGCCAGCAGCTTAGGGCAATTTTCTGGAAACACCATATATTTT. This translates into CASSLGQFSGNTIYF.

The genes are TRBV7-9 and TRBJ1-2, with D possibly matching TRBD1 (5 bases). V shed 5 bases and J shed 7 bases, with 14 bases lying between them. The germline V gene encodes CDR1 SEHNR and CDR2 FQNEAQ (reference sequence). The CDR3 has 13 residues. CDR3 in DNA: TGTGCCAGCAGCGCACCAGGGACGCGTGGCTACACCTTC. Encoded protein: CASSAPGTRGYTF.

This clone appeared once. The chain combines TRBV5-4 with TRBJ2-2; the D gene is possibly TRBD2 (6 bases). V dropped 3 bases and J dropped 11 bases, with 14 bases sitting between them. The CDR3 has 13 residues. The germline gives CDR1 SGHNT, CDR2 YYREEE (reference sequence). The CDR3 nucleotides read TGTGCCAGCAGCTCGGTCGGGGACTTCGAGCTGTTTTTT. It yields the protein CASSSVGDFELFF. The entire variable domain, with the rest obtained from reference TRBV5-4 and TRBJ2-2, is as follows: ETGVTQSPTHLIKTRGQQVTLRCSSQSGHNTVSWYQQALGQGPQFIFQYYREEENGRGNFPPRFSGLQFPNYSSELNVNALELDDSALYLCASSSVGDFELFFGEGSRLTVL.

This clone was picked up a small number of times. The J gene is TRBJ2-7, the V gene TRBV5-1, with TRBD1 as a possible D gene (7 bases). CDR1 is SGHRS, CDR2 YFSETQ, per germline. The CDR3 loop spans 16 amino acids. Trimming left V 2 bases short and J 3 bases short, with 18 bases between. The CDR3 here is CASSLGGGSTYYEQYF. The CDR3 bases are TGCGCCAGCAGCTTAGGAGGGGGCTCTACCTACTACGAGCAGTACTTC.